Listed below are T cell receptor beta chains from one sample, sequenced in a study of T cell responses to AZD1222 COVID-19 vaccine. Clones were sequenced by immunoSEQ multiplex PCR, and TCRdb holds only the in-frame ones, with some missing. The sample lists roughly 120,000 clones; approximately 90% were seen once. Material: peripheral blood, obtained 28 days after the second AZD1222 dose. These receptors were taken from an adult who received the AZD1222 COVID-19 vaccine. Both conserved end residues are part of each CDR3. Each record gives: V gene, D gene, J gene, clone size, CDR3 length, CDR3 protein, CDR3 DNA. D genes are given only for firm matches. Size is omitted from some rows. Given values are once, few, many or a class for expanded clones.

V gene: TRBV28
D gene: .
J gene: TRBJ1-5
clone size: few
CDR3 length: 15
CDR3 protein: CASSLSGRDWEPQHF
CDR3 DNA: TGTGCCAGCAGTTTATCCGGTAGGGACTGGGAGCCCCAGCATTTT

V gene: TRBV6-4
D gene: .
J gene: TRBJ1-1
clone size: .
CDR3 length: 14
CDR3 protein: CASSATAMNTEAFF
CDR3 DNA: TGTGCCAGCAGTGCGACGGCCATGAACACTGAAGCTTTCTTT

V gene: TRBV7-2
D gene: TRBD1
J gene: TRBJ1-2
clone size: .
CDR3 length: 14
CDR3 protein: CASSSQGTNYGYTF
CDR3 DNA: TGTGCCAGCAGCTCACAGGGGACTAACTATGGCTACACCTTC

V gene: TRBV30
D gene: .
J gene: TRBJ2-3
clone size: .
CDR3 length: 14
CDR3 protein: CACTPEGRTDTQYF
CDR3 DNA: TGTGCCTGTACTCCCGAGGGCCGCACAGATACGCAGTATTTT

V gene: TRBV4-3
D gene: .
J gene: TRBJ2-7
clone size: .
CDR3 length: 15
CDR3 protein: CASSQVLRSSYEQYF
CDR3 DNA: TGCGCCAGCAGCCAGGTGCTAAGATCCTCCTACGAGCAGTACTTC

V gene: TRBV19
D gene: .
J gene: TRBJ1-1
clone size: .
CDR3 length: 13
CDR3 protein: CASRTGPGTEAFF
CDR3 DNA: TGTGCCAGTAGAACAGGGCCGGGCACTGAAGCTTTCTTT

V gene: TRBV9
D gene: .
J gene: TRBJ1-1
clone size: .
CDR3 length: 15
CDR3 protein: CASSLRDGIYTEAFF
CDR3 DNA: TGTGCCAGCAGCCTAAGGGACGGAATTTACACTGAAGCTTTCTTT

V gene: TRBV30
D gene: .
J gene: TRBJ1-3
clone size: few
CDR3 length: 12
CDR3 protein: CAWSLSGNTIYF
CDR3 DNA: TGTGCCTGGAGTCTCTCTGGAAACACCATATATTTT

V gene: TRBV11-2
D gene: TRBD1
J gene: TRBJ1-6
clone size: .
CDR3 length: 15
CDR3 protein: CASSITGDANSPLHF
CDR3 DNA: TGTGCCAGCAGCATTACAGGGGATGCTAATTCACCCCTCCACTTT

V gene: TRBV7-3
D gene: .
J gene: TRBJ1-1
clone size: .
CDR3 length: 16
CDR3 protein: CASSLSPGTANTEAFF
CDR3 DNA: TGTGCCAGCAGCTTAAGCCCCGGGACCGCGAACACTGAAGCTTTCTTT

V gene: TRBV5-1
D gene: .
J gene: TRBJ1-6
clone size: .
CDR3 length: 14
CDR3 protein: CASSPSIGLTPLHF
CDR3 DNA: TGCGCCAGCAGCCCTAGCATTGGACTGACACCCCTCCACTTT

V gene: TRBV24-1
D gene: .
J gene: TRBJ1-2
clone size: .
CDR3 length: 14
CDR3 protein: CATSDGTGFGGYTF
CDR3 DNA: TGTGCCACCAGTGATGGAACAGGGTTCGGGGGCTACACCTTC

V gene: TRBV11-2
D gene: .
J gene: TRBJ2-3
clone size: .
CDR3 length: 14
CDR3 protein: CASSFILASDTQYF
CDR3 DNA: TGTGCCAGCAGCTTCATCCTAGCGTCAGATACGCAGTATTTT

V gene: TRBV28
D gene: .
J gene: TRBJ2-7
clone size: once
CDR3 length: 12
CDR3 protein: CASSSSVYEQYF
CDR3 DNA: TGTGCCAGCAGTTCCTCAGTCTACGAGCAGTACTTC

V gene: TRBV7-9
D gene: .
J gene: TRBJ1-4
clone size: .
CDR3 length: 15
CDR3 protein: CASSSAPQAGEKLFF
CDR3 DNA: TGTGCCAGCAGCTCAGCCCCGCAGGCGGGTGAAAAACTGTTTTTT

V gene: TRBV7-9
D gene: TRBD2
J gene: TRBJ2-1
clone size: .
CDR3 length: 15
CDR3 protein: CASSVPSGSRDEQFF
CDR3 DNA: TGTGCCAGCAGCGTTCCTAGCGGGAGTAGGGATGAGCAGTTCTTC

V gene: TRBV18
D gene: .
J gene: TRBJ2-5
clone size: .
CDR3 length: 13
CDR3 protein: CASSPPGGETQYF
CDR3 DNA: TGTGCCAGCTCACCCCCTGGAGGAGAGACCCAGTACTTC

V gene: TRBV29-1
D gene: TRBD2
J gene: TRBJ2-2
clone size: .
CDR3 length: 15
CDR3 protein: CSVLVAGANTGELFF
CDR3 DNA: TGCAGCGTCCTAGTGGCGGGAGCGAACACCGGGGAGCTGTTTTTT

V gene: TRBV19
D gene: TRBD2
J gene: TRBJ2-7
clone size: .
CDR3 length: 17
CDR3 protein: CASRTQLGAGGPYEQYF
CDR3 DNA: TGTGCCAGTAGGACCCAACTGGGAGCGGGAGGGCCCTACGAGCAGTACTTC

V gene: TRBV11-3
D gene: TRBD1
J gene: TRBJ2-3
clone size: .
CDR3 length: 14
CDR3 protein: CASSRQGATDTQYF
CDR3 DNA: TGTGCCAGCAGTCGGCAGGGGGCAACAGATACGCAGTATTTT

V gene: TRBV19
D gene: .
J gene: TRBJ1-4
clone size: .
CDR3 length: 15
CDR3 protein: CASSARGSTNEKLFF
CDR3 DNA: TGTGCCAGTAGCGCCCGGGGATCAACTAATGAAAAACTGTTTTTT

V gene: TRBV28
D gene: TRBD1
J gene: TRBJ2-1
clone size: .
CDR3 length: 19
CDR3 protein: CATLPGQGADGTRYNEQFF
CDR3 DNA: TGTGCCACCCTCCCCGGACAGGGGGCTGACGGGACCAGATACAATGAGCAGTTCTTC

V gene: TRBV11-2
D gene: .
J gene: TRBJ2-5
clone size: .
CDR3 length: 14
CDR3 protein: CASSWGQGGETQYF
CDR3 DNA: TGTGCCAGCAGTTGGGGGCAGGGAGGGGAGACCCAGTACTTC

V gene: TRBV3-1/TRBV3-2
D gene: TRBD1
J gene: TRBJ1-1
clone size: .
CDR3 length: 15
CDR3 protein: CASSQDAGGRTEAFF
CDR3 DNA: TGTGCCAGCAGCCAAGATGCAGGGGGTAGGACTGAAGCTTTCTTT

V gene: TRBV4-3
D gene: TRBD1
J gene: TRBJ1-1
clone size: .
CDR3 length: 15
CDR3 protein: CASSPEGALNTEAFF
CDR3 DNA: TGCGCCAGCAGCCCCGAGGGGGCCCTGAACACTGAAGCTTTCTTT

V gene: TRBV14
D gene: .
J gene: TRBJ1-5
clone size: .
CDR3 length: 13
CDR3 protein: CASSGTFGQPQHF
CDR3 DNA: TGTGCCAGCAGCGGGACCTTTGGCCAGCCCCAGCATTTT

V gene: TRBV12-2
D gene: .
J gene: TRBJ1-3
clone size: .
CDR3 length: 15
CDR3 protein: CASRPPGSSGNTIYF
CDR3 DNA: TGTGCAAGTCGCCCGCCAGGGTCCTCTGGAAACACCATATATTTT

V gene: TRBV27
D gene: TRBD1
J gene: TRBJ1-1
clone size: .
CDR3 length: 17
CDR3 protein: CASSIRTGAHPRTEAFF
CDR3 DNA: TGTGCCAGCAGTATACGGACAGGGGCCCACCCCCGCACTGAAGCTTTCTTT

V gene: TRBV25-1
D gene: .
J gene: TRBJ1-1
clone size: .
CDR3 length: 13
CDR3 protein: CASTVQGFTEAFF
CDR3 DNA: TGTGCCAGCACCGTACAGGGTTTCACTGAAGCTTTCTTT

V gene: TRBV10-2
D gene: .
J gene: TRBJ2-5
clone size: .
CDR3 length: 12
CDR3 protein: CASSLQAETQYF
CDR3 DNA: TGCGCCAGCAGTCTACAAGCGGAGACCCAGTACTTC

V gene: TRBV25-1
D gene: .
J gene: TRBJ2-6
clone size: few
CDR3 length: 12
CDR3 protein: CASSWGANVLTF
CDR3 DNA: TGTGCCAGCAGCTGGGGGGCCAACGTCCTGACTTTC

V gene: TRBV27
D gene: .
J gene: TRBJ1-5
clone size: few
CDR3 length: 12
CDR3 protein: CASSLLGQPQHF
CDR3 DNA: TGTGCCAGCAGTTTACTCGGTCAGCCCCAGCATTTT

V gene: TRBV11-2
D gene: TRBD2
J gene: TRBJ2-1
clone size: .
CDR3 length: 14
CDR3 protein: CASSVLAGGNEQFF
CDR3 DNA: TGTGCCAGCAGCGTCCTAGCGGGAGGGAATGAGCAGTTCTTC

V gene: TRBV7-9
D gene: .
J gene: TRBJ1-1
clone size: .
CDR3 length: 16
CDR3 protein: CASSDRRAGGYTEAFF
CDR3 DNA: TGTGCCAGCAGCGACAGACGTGCGGGGGGGTACACTGAAGCTTTCTTT

V gene: TRBV5-6
D gene: .
J gene: TRBJ2-7
clone size: .
CDR3 length: 14
CDR3 protein: CASSLARSGIKQYF
CDR3 DNA: TGTGCCAGCAGCTTGGCTCGTTCAGGTATCAAGCAGTACTTC

V gene: TRBV6-2/TRBV6-3
D gene: .
J gene: TRBJ1-5
clone size: .
CDR3 length: 14
CDR3 protein: CASSSAGLNQPQHF
CDR3 DNA: TGTGCCAGCAGTTCGGCCGGGCTAAATCAGCCCCAGCATTTT

V gene: TRBV27
D gene: .
J gene: TRBJ1-1
clone size: .
CDR3 length: 14
CDR3 protein: CASSFSGLNTEAFF
CDR3 DNA: TGTGCCAGCAGTTTTTCAGGGCTGAACACTGAAGCTTTCTTT

V gene: TRBV7-2
D gene: .
J gene: TRBJ2-1
clone size: .
CDR3 length: 12
CDR3 protein: CASSPQGGEQFF
CDR3 DNA: TGTGCCAGCAGCCCACAAGGCGGTGAGCAGTTCTTC

V gene: TRBV6-1
D gene: .
J gene: TRBJ2-4
clone size: .
CDR3 length: 19
CDR3 protein: CASSEWLGRSGNHLDIQYF
CDR3 DNA: TGTGCCAGCAGTGAATGGTTGGGTCGCTCAGGTAATCATCTCGACATTCAGTACTTC

V gene: TRBV28
D gene: .
J gene: TRBJ1-6
clone size: once
CDR3 length: 18
CDR3 protein: CASSSGTKPSSYNSPLHF
CDR3 DNA: TGTGCCAGCAGTTCCGGGACAAAACCTAGCTCCTATAATTCACCCCTCCACTTT

V gene: TRBV5-1
D gene: .
J gene: TRBJ1-2
clone size: .
CDR3 length: 14
CDR3 protein: CASSLGEDLRGYTF
CDR3 DNA: TGCGCCAGCAGCTTGGGGGAGGATTTGCGTGGCTACACCTTC

V gene: TRBV15
D gene: .
J gene: TRBJ1-2
clone size: .
CDR3 length: 15
CDR3 protein: CATSSWDPRGYGYTF
CDR3 DNA: TGTGCCACCAGCAGCTGGGACCCGAGGGGCTATGGCTACACCTTC

V gene: TRBV6-4
D gene: TRBD1
J gene: TRBJ1-5
clone size: .
CDR3 length: 15
CDR3 protein: CASSPGTGGNQPQHF
CDR3 DNA: TGTGCCAGCAGTCCCGGGACAGGGGGCAATCAGCCCCAGCATTTT

V gene: TRBV28
D gene: .
J gene: TRBJ1-2
clone size: .
CDR3 length: 14
CDR3 protein: CASSSQLSLKGYTF
CDR3 DNA: TGTGCCAGCAGTAGCCAACTAAGTTTGAAAGGCTACACCTTC

V gene: TRBV5-1
D gene: .
J gene: TRBJ2-7
clone size: .
CDR3 length: 14
CDR3 protein: CASSPGTSLYEQYF
CDR3 DNA: TGCGCCAGCAGCCCCGGGACTTCCTTATACGAGCAGTACTTC

V gene: TRBV5-4
D gene: .
J gene: TRBJ2-6
clone size: .
CDR3 length: 15
CDR3 protein: CASSPRSSGANVLTF
CDR3 DNA: TGTGCCAGCAGCCCCCGAAGCTCTGGGGCCAACGTCCTGACTTTC

V gene: TRBV19
D gene: .
J gene: TRBJ2-1
clone size: .
CDR3 length: 13
CDR3 protein: CASNRGGWYEQFF
CDR3 DNA: TGTGCCAGCAACCGCGGTGGATGGTATGAGCAGTTCTTC

V gene: TRBV5-1
D gene: TRBD1
J gene: TRBJ1-1
clone size: .
CDR3 length: 15
CDR3 protein: CASSGQGVFHTEAFF
CDR3 DNA: TGCGCCAGTTCGGGACAGGGCGTGTTTCACACTGAAGCTTTCTTT

V gene: TRBV19
D gene: .
J gene: TRBJ1-2
clone size: .
CDR3 length: 15
CDR3 protein: CASSIVSGADYGYTF
CDR3 DNA: TGTGCCAGTAGTATAGTTTCAGGGGCGGACTATGGCTACACCTTC

V gene: TRBV5-1
D gene: TRBD1
J gene: TRBJ1-5
clone size: .
CDR3 length: 19
CDR3 protein: CASGFKKPKPTGSNQPQHF
CDR3 DNA: TGCGCCAGCGGATTTAAAAAACCCAAACCGACAGGGAGCAATCAGCCCCAGCATTTT

V gene: TRBV18
D gene: TRBD1
J gene: TRBJ1-1
clone size: .
CDR3 length: 16
CDR3 protein: CASSGFRQGLGTEAFF
CDR3 DNA: TGTGCCAGCTCAGGTTTCCGACAGGGTTTAGGGACTGAAGCTTTCTTT

V gene: TRBV7-9
D gene: .
J gene: TRBJ2-3
clone size: .
CDR3 length: 12
CDR3 protein: CASSLASDTQYF
CDR3 DNA: TGTGCCAGCAGCTTAGCATCAGATACGCAGTATTTT

V gene: TRBV11-2
D gene: TRBD2
J gene: TRBJ2-2
clone size: once
CDR3 length: 16
CDR3 protein: CASSLRLAGSTGELFF
CDR3 DNA: TGTGCCAGCAGTCTAAGACTAGCGGGCTCCACCGGGGAGCTGTTTTTT

V gene: TRBV10-3
D gene: .
J gene: TRBJ2-1
clone size: .
CDR3 length: 15
CDR3 protein: CAIKGFGSSYNEQFF
CDR3 DNA: TGTGCCATCAAAGGTTTCGGGAGCTCCTACAATGAGCAGTTCTTC

V gene: TRBV11-2
D gene: TRBD1
J gene: TRBJ1-2
clone size: once
CDR3 length: 16
CDR3 protein: CASSLGSRDRPYGYTF
CDR3 DNA: TGTGCCAGCAGCTTAGGGAGTCGGGACAGGCCGTATGGCTACACCTTC